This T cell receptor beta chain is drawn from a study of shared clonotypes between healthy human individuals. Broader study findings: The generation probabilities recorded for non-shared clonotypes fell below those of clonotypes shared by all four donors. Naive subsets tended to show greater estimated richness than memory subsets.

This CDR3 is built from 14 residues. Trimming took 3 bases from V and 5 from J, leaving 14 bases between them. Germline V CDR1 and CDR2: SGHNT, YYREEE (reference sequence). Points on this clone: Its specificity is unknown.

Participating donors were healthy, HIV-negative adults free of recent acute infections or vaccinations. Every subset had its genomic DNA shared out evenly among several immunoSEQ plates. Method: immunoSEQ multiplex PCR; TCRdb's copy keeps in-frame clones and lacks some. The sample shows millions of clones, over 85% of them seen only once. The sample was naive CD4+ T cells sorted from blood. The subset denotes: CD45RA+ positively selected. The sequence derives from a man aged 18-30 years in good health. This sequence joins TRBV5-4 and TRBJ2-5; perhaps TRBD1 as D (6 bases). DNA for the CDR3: TGTGCCAGCAGCTCTGGACAGAGTCAGGAGACCCAGTACTTC. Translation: CASSSGQSQETQYF.